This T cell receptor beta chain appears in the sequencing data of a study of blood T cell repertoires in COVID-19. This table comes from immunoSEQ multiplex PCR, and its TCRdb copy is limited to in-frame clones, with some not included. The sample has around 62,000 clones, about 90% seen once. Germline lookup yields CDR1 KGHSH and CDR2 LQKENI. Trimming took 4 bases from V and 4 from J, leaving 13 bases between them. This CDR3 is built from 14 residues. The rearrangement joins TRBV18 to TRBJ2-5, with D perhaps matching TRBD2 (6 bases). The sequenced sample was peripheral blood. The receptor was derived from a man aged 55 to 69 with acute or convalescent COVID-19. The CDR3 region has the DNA TGTGCCAGCTCACAGGGTAGCGGAGGAGAGACCCAGTACTTC. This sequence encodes CASSQGSGGETQYF.